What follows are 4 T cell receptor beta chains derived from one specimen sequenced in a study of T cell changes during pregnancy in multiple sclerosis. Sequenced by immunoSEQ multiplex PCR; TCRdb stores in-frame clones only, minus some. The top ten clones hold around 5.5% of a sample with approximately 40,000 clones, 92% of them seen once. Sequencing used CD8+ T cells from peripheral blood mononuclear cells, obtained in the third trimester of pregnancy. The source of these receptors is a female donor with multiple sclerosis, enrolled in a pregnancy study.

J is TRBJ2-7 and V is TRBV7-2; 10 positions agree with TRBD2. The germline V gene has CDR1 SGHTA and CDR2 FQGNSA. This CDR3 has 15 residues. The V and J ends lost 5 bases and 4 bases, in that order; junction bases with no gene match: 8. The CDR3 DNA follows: TGTGCCAGCAGCGCAGACGGGACTAGCGTTTACGAGCAGTACTTC. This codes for CASSADGTSVYEQYF.

The CDR3 loop reads CASSLAGGITDTQYF. DNA of the CDR3: TGTGCCAGCAGCTTGGCGGGAGGTATCACAGATACGCAGTATTTT. The rearrangement links TRBV7-3 to TRBJ2-3, with 8 nucleotides matching TRBD2. This CDR3 is 15 amino acids long. Looked up from germline, CDR1 is SGHTA and CDR2 is FQGTGA. J gave up 2 bases and V 3 bases, and 4 bases lay outside the gene matches.

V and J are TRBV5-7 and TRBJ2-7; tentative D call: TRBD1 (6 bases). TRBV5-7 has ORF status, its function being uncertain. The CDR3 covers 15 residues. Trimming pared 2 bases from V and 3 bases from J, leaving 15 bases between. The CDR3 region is CASSFFSGALYEQYF. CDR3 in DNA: TGTGCCAGCAGCTTTTTTTCAGGGGCCCTCTACGAGCAGTACTTC.

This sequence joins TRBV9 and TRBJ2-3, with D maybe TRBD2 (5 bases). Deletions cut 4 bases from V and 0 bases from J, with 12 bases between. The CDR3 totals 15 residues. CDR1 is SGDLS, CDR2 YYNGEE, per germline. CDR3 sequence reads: CASSPGEFSTDTQYF. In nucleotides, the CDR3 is TGTGCCAGCAGCCCCGGGGAGTTTAGCACAGATACGCAGTATTTT.